The entry that follows covers one TCR beta chain sequence. Treatment indicated: 15 to 20 received Ad26.COV2.S at low or high dose, single or two shots; about 5 received placebo; per-sample allocation not given. Day 63 after the first vaccine or placebo injection was the time point for sampling. Immunization relied on an Ad26 vector, which expressed Wuhan-strain SARS-CoV-2 spike. Trimming cost V 1 base and J 10 bases, with 9 bases left between them. The CDR3 contains 12 residues. CDR1 is SEHNR and CDR2 is FQNEAQ in the germline V gene (reference sequence). Repertoires were generated with immunoSEQ multiplex PCR, while TCRdb's copy carries only in-frame clones and drops some. The sample shows some 420,000 clones, 70% to 90% of them seen only once. The source of the sample is a study of Ad26.COV2.S vaccination and SARS-CoV-2 variants.

The sequence came from a person aged 18 to 59 who received the Ad26.COV2.S COVID-19 vaccine or a placebo. The source material was peripheral blood, sampled in a trial of Ad26.COV2.S vaccine versus placebo. V is TRBV7-9 and J is TRBJ2-3; D is unresolved. CDR3 DNA sequence: TGTGCCAGCAGCTTAGTTTCGGCGGCGCAGTATTTT. This codes for CASSLVSAAQYF.